The rows below give T cell receptor beta chains drawn from one sample of a study of control samples from healthy donors and cancer patients. Sequencing was performed with immunoSEQ multiplex PCR; in TCRdb, only in-frame clones are kept and a portion is missing. The sample carries roughly 180,000 clones, about 90% recorded once. The specimen was blood. These receptor sequences come from a woman aged 40 to 49 in good health. Both conserved end residues are part of each CDR3. A D gene is named only where the DNA matches it firmly.

v_call	j_call	d_call	cdr3_aa
TRBV28	TRBJ1-5	-	CASSFFGGPQPQHF
TRBV6-6	TRBJ1-1	-	CAVGPPNTEAFF
TRBV2	TRBJ1-1	TRBD1	CASSLQGDTEAFF
TRBV3-1/TRBV3-2	TRBJ1-4	TRBD1	CASSTRDSLDEKLFF
TRBV10-3	TRBJ1-2	-	CAISDGGSTYGYTF
TRBV3-1/TRBV3-2	TRBJ1-6	-	CASSQGTTVNSPLHF
TRBV19	TRBJ1-4	TRBD1	CASSTEDRLNEKLFF
TRBV14	TRBJ1-1	TRBD1	CASSLQGRGEAFF
TRBV5-1	TRBJ1-1	TRBD1	CASSSTPAGQGEAFF
TRBV3-1/TRBV3-2	TRBJ2-2	-	CASSQEAVGELFF